The TCR beta chain described here comes from a study of PD-L1 blockade in urothelial cancer. Germline lookup yields CDR1 KGHSH and CDR2 LQKENI. The CDR3 has 16 amino acids. V was cut by 0 bases and J by 7 bases, with 16 bases left in between. Profiled with immunoSEQ multiplex PCR; TCRdb holds only in-frame clones, not every one. The sample holds tens of thousands of clones, about 91% seen once. Time point in this sample: peripheral blood 6 weeks after treatment start. The receptor was derived from a woman older than 75 with urothelial cancer. Source: PBMCs, taken around atezolizumab (anti-PD-L1) treatment. This chain uses TRBV18 with TRBJ1-5; D is undetermined. The CDR3 DNA reads TGTGCCAGCTCACCACCTGAAAGCACAGAAGTGCAGCCCCAGCATTTT. Translating it yields CASSPPESTEVQPQHF.